This T cell receptor (beta chain) was captured in a study of TIL therapy for anti-PD-1-resistant metastatic lung cancer. This CDR3 comprises 15 residues. The germline V gene has CDR1 SEHNR and CDR2 FQNEAQ (reference sequence). With 1 base removed from V and 13 bases from J, the gap between germline ends came to 17 bases. As to time point: pre-treatment sample, taken before nivolumab and TIL therapy. Adults with stage 4 NSCLC were enrolled in a phase I trial. The libraries were made with immunoSEQ v3. Assay used: immunoSEQ multiplex PCR; TCRdb lists only in-frame clones, some missing. The data hold about 43,000 clones, with 79% observed a single time.

This chain links TRBV7-9 with TRBJ1-6, with D perhaps TRBD1 (5 bases). The sequence came from a man aged 65 to 79 with non-small cell lung cancer. Material: blood, obtained at baseline. The CDR3 nucleotides are TGTGCCAGCAGCTTAGGGGCGGGGACCCAGTCGCCCCTCCACTTT. It translates to CASSLGAGTQSPLHF.